Presented here are 24 T cell receptor beta chains from one specimen sequenced in a study of cytomegalovirus exposure and HLA in healthy donors. Both 60 Vbeta primers and 13 Jbeta primers went into the PCR. Profiled with immunoSEQ multiplex PCR; TCRdb holds only in-frame clones, not every one. The sample has fewer than 200,000 clones; about 80% are singletons. The sample comprised PBMCs. All receptors derive from a young woman in good health and CMV-seronegative.

Remarks on this clone: Other nucleotide sequences from this sample produce the same CDR3. The genes are TRBV5-4 and TRBJ2-3; D is undetermined. Trimming stripped 4 bases from V and 5 bases from J, with 8 bases between. The CDR3 is 12 amino acids. Germline CDR1 SGHNT, CDR2 YYREEE (reference sequence). CDR3 region: CASSPREDTQYF. CDR3 coding DNA: TGTGCCAGCAGCCCCCGAGAAGATACGCAGTATTTT. Variable domain in full (rest from reference TRBV5-4 and TRBJ2-3): ETGVTQSPTHLIKTRGQQVTLRCSSQSGHNTVSWYQQALGQGPQFIFQYYREEENGRGNFPPRFSGLQFPNYSSELNVNALELDDSALYLCASSPREDTQYFGPGTRLTVL.

J is TRBJ1-2 and V is TRBV9; D possibly corresponds to TRBD1 (5 bases). Trimming took off 4 bases at V and 8 bases at J, with 24 bases between the two ends. The germline V gene encodes CDR1 SGDLS and CDR2 YYNGEE. This CDR3 is 16 amino acids long. CDR3 region: CASSSGGVVTGAGYTF. The CDR3 DNA is TGTGCCAGCAGCTCCGGGGGGGTGGTCACCGGGGCCGGCTACACCTTC.

The gene calls are TRBV18 and TRBJ2-3, with 8 bases identical to TRBD1. Germline loops: CDR1 KGHSH, CDR2 LQKENI. This CDR3 has 15 amino acids. V was pared by 3 bases and J by 4 bases, with 6 bases of the junction left unmatched. This chain's CDR3 is CASSPGTGSPDTQYF. CDR3 in DNA: TGTGCCAGCTCACCGGGGACAGGTTCGCCAGATACGCAGTATTTT.

This sequence joins TRBV5-1 and TRBJ1-1; 7 bases map to TRBD1. Germline V CDR1 and CDR2: SGHRS, YFSETQ. After removal of 3 bases from V and 1 base from J, the junction contained 3 bases not matched to a gene. The length of the CDR3 is 14 residues. As DNA, the CDR3 is TGCGCCAGCAGCTGGACAGGACCGAACACTGAAGCTTTCTTT. Its protein is CASSWTGPNTEAFF.

The rearrangement links TRBV5-1 to TRBJ2-7, with 10 bases matching TRBD2. Germline CDR1 reads SGHRS; CDR2 reads YFSETQ. CDR3 length: 15 amino acids. The V and J ends lost 4 bases and 2 bases, in that order; junction bases with no gene match: 6. The CDR3 DNA reads as TGCGCCAGCAGCCCGCTAGCGGGAGTGCCCTACGAGCAGTACTTC. Protein: CASSPLAGVPYEQYF.

In this sample, this clone turned up once. The chain uses TRBV7-8 and TRBJ1-1; 10 bases are shared with TRBD1. After removal of 5 bases from V and 12 bases from J, the junction contained 9 bases not matched to a gene. Per the germline V gene, CDR1 is SGHVS and CDR2 is FQNEAQ. The CDR3 totals 13 residues. The DNA for the CDR3 is TGTGCCAGCAGCCTAGGACAGGGGGAAGGTTCTTTCTTT. Translation gives CASSLGQGEGSFF.

J is TRBJ1-1 and V is TRBV2, with D perhaps TRBD1 (5 bases). The length of the CDR3 is 14 residues. The germline V gene encodes CDR1 SNHLY and CDR2 FYNNEI. Trimming shortened V by 10 bases and J by 5 bases, and 20 bases separated the two germline ends. CDR3 sequence (DNA): TGTGCCACAGCCTCAGAGCAGGGAGGTACTGAAGCTTTCTTT. Protein sequence: CATASEQGGTEAFF.

V gene TRBV2 combines with J gene TRBJ2-3; 8 bases are shared with TRBD1. Trimming took 4 bases from V and 6 from J; bases not matched to a gene: 9. This CDR3 region has 15 residues. The germline V gene has CDR1 SNHLY and CDR2 FYNNEI. DNA for the CDR3: TGTGCCAGCAGTGGACAGGGGAGAACTCAGGATACGCAGTATTTT. This encodes CASSGQGRTQDTQYF.

The chain is built from TRBV28 and TRBJ1-2; D gene uncertain. The germline V gene has CDR1 MDHEN and CDR2 SYDVKM. There are 12 residues in the CDR3. V was pared by 6 bases and J by 4 bases, with 9 bases between. The CDR3 coding sequence is TGTGCCAGCAGGTCGGGGATCTATGGCTACACCTTC. This encodes CASRSGIYGYTF.

This sequence joins TRBV5-1 and TRBJ1-1; TRBD1 might be the D (6 bases). The V and J ends lost 2 bases and 6 bases respectively, with 11 bases between them. Germline V lookup: CDR1 SGHRS, CDR2 YFSETQ. The CDR3 contains 13 residues. CDR3 DNA: TGCGCCAGCAGCTTTGTCAGGGGCGCTGAAGCTTTCTTT. Protein product: CASSFVRGAEAFF.

The chain joins TRBV28 to TRBJ1-2; 10 nucleotides line up with TRBD1. Per the germline V gene, CDR1 is MDHEN and CDR2 is SYDVKM. CDR3 length: 14 amino acids. V was clipped by 8 bases and J by 4 bases; unmatched bases: 7. CDR3 sequence reads: CASGDRGMGYGYTF. CDR3 bases: TGTGCCAGCGGGGACAGGGGAATGGGCTATGGCTACACCTTC.

This sequence joins TRBV28 and TRBJ1-5; D call uncertain. CDR1 is MDHEN, CDR2 SYDVKM, per germline. V was cut by 10 bases and J by 2 bases, with 15 bases left in between. The CDR3 has 14 residues. The CDR3: CAIRGRDGNQPQHF. The CDR3 region has the DNA TGTGCCATTCGAGGACGGGATGGCAATCAGCCCCAGCATTTT.

CDR3 sequence (DNA): TGTGCCAGTACCTATATAGCGGACTCTGGGGCCAACGTCCTGACTTTC. As protein: CASTYIADSGANVLTF. The J gene is TRBJ2-6, the V gene TRBV19; a possible D gene is TRBD2 (6 bases). Germline-derived CDR1 and CDR2 are LNHDA and SQIVND (reference sequence). The CDR3 loop spans 16 amino acids. V was clipped by 7 bases and J by 0 bases, with 13 bases between them.

Comment on this clone: A junction boundary mismatches the germline segment, possibly from a read error. This rearrangement joins TRBV7-9 to TRBJ1-4; TRBD1 matches at 10 bases. Germline values: CDR1 SEHNR, CDR2 FQNEAQ (reference sequence). The CDR3 sequence is 15 residues long. CDR3 loop: CSSSPGTGVKEKLFF. The CDR3 DNA is TGTTCCAGCAGCCCCGGGACAGGGGTGAAGGAAAAACTGTTTTTT.

Written as DNA, the CDR3 is TGTGCCAGCAGTTCGACAGGGTATAATTCACCCCTCCACTTT. Translating gives CASSSTGYNSPLHF. The chain carries TRBV27 and TRBJ1-6, with 7 nucleotides matching TRBD1. Germline CDR1 reads MNHEY; CDR2 reads SMNVEV (reference sequence). With V trimmed by 4 bases and J by 4 bases, 1 base remained unmatched. The CDR3 is 14 amino acids.

This clone was observed a handful of times. The gene calls are TRBV4-3 and TRBJ2-7, with a tentative D call TRBD2 (6 bases). Germline V lookup: CDR1 LGHNA, CDR2 YSLEER. This CDR3 spans 15 amino acids. Trimming took off 4 bases at V and 3 bases at J, with 16 bases between the two ends. CDR3 in DNA: TGCGCCAGCAGCCTCGGCCGGGGGTCAAGCTACGAGCAGTACTTC. Its protein is CASSLGRGSSYEQYF.

Only one count was recorded for this clone. J is TRBJ2-5 and V is TRBV28; 7 nucleotides agree with TRBD2. This CDR3 has 16 amino acids. V dropped 6 bases and J dropped 5; count of bases not matched to a gene: 15. In germline, CDR1 is MDHEN, CDR2 SYDVKM. CDR3 amino acids: CASSSHAGGSEETQYF. The CDR3 DNA reads TGTGCCAGCAGCTCCCACGCCGGGGGGTCCGAGGAGACCCAGTACTTC.

The gene calls are TRBV7-9 and TRBJ2-5, with 10 positions matching TRBD1. The germline gives CDR1 SEHNR, CDR2 FQNEAQ (reference sequence). Trimming removed 6 bases from V and 6 bases from J; junction bases left unmatched: 13. This CDR3 has 16 residues. The CDR3 here is CASRGDPTGGEKTQYF. The CDR3 DNA follows: TGTGCCAGCAGAGGGGACCCGACAGGGGGCGAAAAGACCCAGTACTTC. Full variable domain (rest looked up from reference TRBV7-9 and TRBJ2-5): DTGVSQNPRHKITKRGQNVTFRCDPISEHNRLYWYRQTLGQGPEFLTYFQNEAQLEKSRLLSDRFSAERPKGSFSTLEIQRTEQGDSAMYLCASRGDPTGGEKTQYFGPGTRLLVL.

The CDR3 DNA follows: TGTGCCAGCAGCCGCTTGGACAGGGCCGACACAGATACGCAGTATTTT. Protein: CASSRLDRADTDTQYF. V is TRBV5-6 and J is TRBJ2-3; 8 nucleotides match TRBD1. The CDR3 runs 16 residues. Germline-derived CDR1 and CDR2 are SGHDT and YYEEEE. V lost 4 bases to trimming and J lost 2 bases; unmatched junction nucleotides: 9.

The V and J genes are TRBV2 and TRBJ2-7; D possibly corresponds to TRBD1 (5 bases). With 8 bases removed from V and 7 bases from J, the gap between germline ends came to 12 bases. The CDR3 sequence is 11 residues long. The germline gives CDR1 SNHLY, CDR2 FYNNEI. In DNA, the CDR3 is TGTGCCAGCCTCATTAAGGGGGAGCAGTACTTC. This codes for CASLIKGEQYF. Full variable domain (rest looked up from reference TRBV2 and TRBJ2-7): EPEVTQTPSHQVTQMGQEVILRCVPISNHLYFYWYRQILGQKVEFLVSFYNNEISEKSEIFDDQFSVERPDGSNFTLKIRSTKLEDSAMYFCASLIKGEQYFGPGTRLTVT.

The genes are TRBV29-1 and TRBJ2-4; no clear D gene. Trimming removed 0 bases from V and 5 bases from J, with 5 bases in between. Per the germline V gene, CDR1 is SQVTM and CDR2 is ANQGSEA. CDR3 length: 12 residues. The CDR3 DNA is TGCAGCGTTGAAGATCGGGAAAACATTCAGTACTTC. Its protein product is CSVEDRENIQYF.

The gene calls are TRBV28 and TRBJ2-5; D ambiguous. There are 14 residues in the CDR3. Germline lookup yields CDR1 MDHEN and CDR2 SYDVKM. V lost 3 bases and J 5 bases, leaving 13 bases between the germline ends. The chain's CDR3 is CASSLSLIRETQYF. DNA for the CDR3: TGTGCCAGCAGTTTGTCTCTGATCCGGGAGACCCAGTACTTC.

The J gene is TRBJ1-2, the V gene TRBV27; 7 bases are shared with TRBD1. Germline CDR1 MNHEY, CDR2 SMNVEV (reference sequence). The ends lost 3 bases at V and 5 bases at J; junction bases unmatched: 12. The CDR3 consists of 16 residues. The CDR3, as DNA: TGTGCCAGCAGTTTGACATCCTCAGCAGGGGGGTATGGCTACACCTTC. Translated, it gives CASSLTSSAGGYGYTF.

The genes are TRBV5-6 and TRBJ1-3; D possibly corresponds to TRBD1 (5 bases). The CDR3 length is 16 residues. V was cut by 4 bases and J by 0 bases, with 14 bases left in between. The germline CDR1 and CDR2 sequences are SGHDT and YYEEEE. The DNA of the CDR3 is TGTGCCAGCAGCCTGGGGAGCGACAGCTCTGGAAACACCATATATTTT. It is translated as CASSLGSDSSGNTIYF.